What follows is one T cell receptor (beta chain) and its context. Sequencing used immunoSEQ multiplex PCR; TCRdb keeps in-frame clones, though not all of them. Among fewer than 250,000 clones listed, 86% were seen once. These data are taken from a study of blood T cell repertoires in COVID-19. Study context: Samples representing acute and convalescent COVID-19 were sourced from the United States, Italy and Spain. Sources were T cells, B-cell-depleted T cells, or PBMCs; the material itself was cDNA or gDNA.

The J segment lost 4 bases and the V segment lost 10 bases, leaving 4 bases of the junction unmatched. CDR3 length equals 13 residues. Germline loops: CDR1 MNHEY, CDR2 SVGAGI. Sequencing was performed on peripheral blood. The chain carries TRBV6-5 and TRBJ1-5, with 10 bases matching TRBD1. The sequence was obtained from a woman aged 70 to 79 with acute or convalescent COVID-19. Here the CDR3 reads CATRQGANQPQHF. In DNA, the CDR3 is TGTGCCACCCGACAGGGGGCTAATCAGCCCCAGCATTTT.